Below are 14 T cell receptor beta chains sequenced from a single sample in a study of cytomegalovirus exposure and HLA in healthy donors. Libraries were prepared by immunoSEQ multiplex PCR; TCRdb keeps only in-frame clonotypes and omits some of them. The sample has 150,000 to 200,000 clones, about 82% seen once; the top ten hold more than 1.1%. Sequenced material: PBMCs. The receptor set was obtained from a woman younger than 35 in good health and CMV-seronegative.

The genes are TRBV11-3 and TRBJ2-1; TRBD2 aligns across 9 bases. The CDR3 spans 16 residues. CDR1 SGHNT and CDR2 YENEEA come from the germline V gene. The V and J ends lost 1 base and 8 bases, in that order; junction bases with no gene match: 9. The CDR3 loop reads CASSLVYSGGIDEQFF. Written as DNA, the CDR3 is TGTGCCAGCAGCTTAGTGTACAGCGGGGGGATTGATGAGCAGTTCTTC.

The CDR3 region is CASSIKGQGAGNTIYF. CDR3 bases: TGTGCCAGTAGTATAAAAGGACAGGGGGCTGGAAACACCATATATTTT. This sequence joins TRBV19 and TRBJ1-3; 10 nucleotides align to TRBD1. The CDR3 length is 16 residues. The V and J ends lost 2 bases and 2 bases, in that order; junction bases with no gene match: 3. CDR1 LNHDA and CDR2 SQIVND come from the germline V gene (reference sequence).

CDR3 bases: TGCGCCAGCAGCCAAGATTGGGGAGGAACTAATGAAAAACTGTTTTTT. This sequence encodes CASSQDWGGTNEKLFF. The J gene is TRBJ1-4, the V gene TRBV4-1; D gene uncertain. V gave up 0 bases and J gave up 1 base, with 9 bases separating them. The germline CDR1 and CDR2 sequences are MGHRA and YSYEKL. This CDR3 is built from 16 residues.

This clone is a singleton in its sample. V usage is TRBV2 and J usage is TRBJ1-1, with 7 bases that match TRBD1. Germline CDR1 is SNHLY and CDR2 is FYNNEI. V gave up 8 bases and J gave up 1 base; unmatched junction bases: 7. The CDR3 has 14 residues. The CDR3 reads CASRSRGENTEAFF. The CDR3, as DNA: TGTGCCAGCCGATCCAGGGGGGAGAACACTGAAGCTTTCTTT.

The chain carries TRBV12-5 and TRBJ2-1; tentatively, D is TRBD2 (6 bases). Germline values: CDR1 LGHNT, CDR2 FRNRAP. The CDR3 spans 17 residues. V shed 3 bases and J shed 4 bases, with 19 bases lying between them. The CDR3 nucleotides read TGTGCTAGTGGTTTTTCGGGGGAGGCTCTCGTGTACAATGAGCAGTTCTTC. This sequence encodes CASGFSGEALVYNEQFF.

The chain carries TRBV6-5 and TRBJ2-3; tentative D call: TRBD1 (5 bases). Trimming stripped 0 bases from V and 4 bases from J, with 14 bases between. Looked up from germline, CDR1 is MNHEY and CDR2 is SVGAGI. The CDR3 extends over 16 amino acids. In DNA form, the CDR3 reads TGTGCCAGCAGTTACTCCAGGGTTCTACTTTCAGATACGCAGTATTTT. It specifies CASSYSRVLLSDTQYF.

The rearrangement links TRBV5-1 to TRBJ2-1; 9 positions match TRBD2. This CDR3 contains 15 residues. Trimming removed 4 bases from V and 4 bases from J; junction bases left unmatched: 6. The germline CDR1 and CDR2 sequences are SGHRS and YFSETQ. In nucleotides, the CDR3 is TGCGCCAGCAGCGTGACAAGCGGGGGGTACAATGAGCAGTTCTTC. It is translated as CASSVTSGGYNEQFF.

The chain combines TRBV7-2 with TRBJ1-3, with D unresolved. This CDR3 region has 15 residues. Germline assignment: CDR1 SGHTA and CDR2 FQGNSA. Trimming took 5 bases from V and 7 from J, leaving 18 bases between them. The CDR3, as DNA: TGTGCCAGCAGCCCCCCCCCATACGTACGGAACACCATATATTTT. Protein product: CASSPPPYVRNTIYF.

This clone came up a few times. This chain joins TRBV5-1 and TRBJ1-2; D gene ambiguous. The CDR3 length is 14 residues. The germline CDR1 and CDR2 sequences are SGHRS and YFSETQ. The ends were cut back, 0 bases at V and 0 bases at J, with 6 bases in the middle. Here the CDR3 reads CASSLDTANYGYTF. Here the CDR3 DNA reads TGCGCCAGCAGCTTGGATACAGCTAACTATGGCTACACCTTC.

V is TRBV4-2 and J is TRBJ1-2; weak D call: TRBD1 (5 bases). CDR1 is LGHNA, CDR2 YNFKEQ, per germline. With 6 bases removed from V and 6 bases from J, the gap between germline ends came to 20 bases. The CDR3 is made up of 15 amino acids. The CDR3 here is CASSQESQGNNGYTF. The DNA for the CDR3 is TGTGCCAGCAGTCAGGAGTCGCAGGGCAATAATGGCTACACCTTC.

The chain joins TRBV7-8 to TRBJ1-2, with 8 bases matching TRBD1. V shed 9 bases, J shed 3 bases, and the junction held 6 bases outside the gene matches. The CDR3 extends over 13 amino acids. Germline V CDR1 and CDR2: SGHVS, FQNEAQ. CDR3 residues: CASSNRGDYGYTF. CDR3 DNA: TGTGCCAGTTCGAACAGGGGGGACTATGGCTACACCTTC. Complete variable domain (other parts from reference TRBV7-8 and TRBJ1-2): GAGVSQSPRYKVAKRGQDVALRCDPISGHVSLFWYQQALGQGPEFLTYFQNEAQLDKSGLPSDRFFAERPEGSVSTLKIQRTQQEDSAVYLCASSNRGDYGYTFGSGTRLTVV.

This clone has just one count. The rearrangement links TRBV6-1 to TRBJ2-7; the D gene is possibly TRBD2 (5 bases). CDR3 length equals 16 residues. Looked up from germline, CDR1 is MNHNS and CDR2 is SASEGT. The V gene lost 4 bases and the J gene lost 6 bases, with 22 bases spanning the gap. This CDR3 reads CASSAPRRGSYGEQYF. CDR3 DNA sequence: TGTGCCAGCAGTGCTCCCCGTCGGGGAAGTTATGGCGAGCAGTACTTC.

This clone has just a few counts. This CDR3 is CASSIGHNTEAFF. Written as DNA, the CDR3 is TGTGCCAGTAGTATAGGACACAACACTGAAGCTTTCTTT. V usage is TRBV19 and J usage is TRBJ1-1; D is undetermined. CDR1 is LNHDA and CDR2 is SQIVND in the germline V gene (reference sequence). V was trimmed by 1 base and J by 2 bases, leaving 5 bases between them. There are 13 residues in the CDR3.

The CDR3 DNA sequence: TGCGCCAGCAGCAAAACCGCGTCTGGGGCCAACGTCCTGACTTTC. Translated, it gives CASSKTASGANVLTF. The V and J genes are TRBV4-1 and TRBJ2-6; D gene ambiguous. CDR1 and CDR2 from the germline V gene are MGHRA and YSYEKL. Trimming took off 5 bases at V and 1 base at J, with 9 bases between the two ends. The CDR3 runs to 15 residues.